Sequencing of this T cell receptor beta chain was carried out in a study of PD-L1 blockade in urothelial cancer. V was cut by 7 bases and J by 7 bases, with 13 bases left in between. CDR1 is ENHRY, CDR2 SYGVKD, per germline. The CDR3 has 12 amino acids. Assay: immunoSEQ multiplex PCR; the TCRdb copy retains only in-frame clones and omits some. The data show about 25,000 clones, with 82% seen just once and 1.5% to 2% held by the top ten. Indicated time point: peripheral blood 6 weeks after treatment start. The source is a man aged 65-85 years with urothelial cancer. The sample was PBMCs, taken around atezolizumab (anti-PD-L1) treatment. V usage is TRBV10-3 and J usage is TRBJ1-2; the D gene is possibly TRBD1 (6 bases). CDR3 DNA sequence: TGTGCCATCAAGGGAGGGGGTTCTGGCTACACCTTC. The encoded protein is CAIKGGGSGYTF.